Listed below are T cell receptor beta chains from one sample, sequenced in a study of cytomegalovirus exposure and HLA in healthy donors. Generated by immunoSEQ multiplex PCR, the TCRdb table keeps only in-frame clones and is missing some. The sample spans 25,000 to 40,000 clones; the ten largest clones claim approximately 4%. The specimen was PBMCs. The receptors derive from a man aged 35-49 years in good health and CMV-seronegative. CDR3s include the opening cysteine and the closing phenylalanine or tryptophan. Each record gives: D gene, V gene, J gene, CDR3 DNA, CDR3 protein. D genes are given only for firm matches.

>TRBD1|TRBV5-1|TRBJ2-3
TGCGCCAGCAGCTCGGGACAGGGAAACACAGATACGCAGTATTTT
CASSSGQGNTDTQYF
>NA|TRBV5-1|TRBJ2-7
TGCGCCAGCAGCCCTCGGCAGGGGACCTACGAGCAGTACTTC
CASSPRQGTYEQYF
>TRBD2|TRBV25-1|TRBJ2-3
TGTGCCAGCAGTGAATTGGGAGGGTCTAGCACAGATACGCAGTATTTT
CASSELGGSSTDTQYF
>NA|TRBV27|TRBJ2-6
TGTGCCAGCAGTTTATTCACACGTAACTCTGGGGCCAACGTCCTGACTTTC
CASSLFTRNSGANVLTF
>TRBD1|TRBV25-1|TRBJ1-1
TGTGCCAGCAGTCCCGGGACAGGGGGTGACACTGAAGCTTTCTTT
CASSPGTGGDTEAFF
>TRBD1|TRBV27|TRBJ2-7
TGTGCCAGCGAGGACAGGAGCTCCTACGAGCAGTACTTC
CASEDRSSYEQYF
>NA|TRBV29-1|TRBJ2-3
TGCAGCGTCCGACACGCTGGAGGGTCCACAGATACGCAGTATTTT
CSVRHAGGSTDTQYF
>NA|TRBV6-4|TRBJ2-1
TGTGCCAGCAGTCTGACTCCGCGGTCCGACAATGAGCAGTTCTTC
CASSLTPRSDNEQFF
>NA|TRBV23-1|TRBJ1-1
TGCGCCAGCAGTCAATTCAGGGTAGGCTCTGAAGCTTTCTTT
CASSQFRVGSEAFF
>TRBD1|TRBV19|TRBJ2-2
TGTGCCAGTAGCAACAGGGGGACCGGGGAGCTGTTTTTT
CASSNRGTGELFF
>NA|TRBV6-5|TRBJ2-3
TGTGCCAGCAGGGCCCGTGGGCATACGCAGTATTTT
CASRARGHTQYF
>NA|TRBV5-1|TRBJ1-2
TGCGCCAGCGGCCTGGGGGGGGGATATGGCTACACCTTC
CASGLGGGYGYTF
>NA|TRBV29-1|TRBJ2-2
TGCAGCGTTCGGATCAATTCGGGGACCGGGGAGCTGTTTTTT
CSVRINSGTGELFF
>NA|TRBV9|TRBJ2-1
TGTGCCAGCAGCGCTACACAGGAAGGCTCCTACAATGAGCAGTTCTTC
CASSATQEGSYNEQFF
>TRBD1|TRBV7-3|TRBJ2-5
TGTGCCAGCAGCTTACGTCAGGGGGACAGACCGGCCCGAGGAAGAATGGCAGAGACCCAGTACTTC
CASSLRQGDRPARGRMAETQYF
>TRBD1|TRBV28|TRBJ2-5
TGTGCCAGCAGCCTCCTAGGAGGGACAGGGGATCAAGAGACCCAGTACTTC
CASSLLGGTGDQETQYF
>TRBD1|TRBV5-6|TRBJ1-2
TGTGCCAGCCCCTTGTCAGGGGGCTATGGCTACACCTTC
CASPLSGGYGYTF
>TRBD1|TRBV11-3|TRBJ1-1
TGTGCCAGCACCCAGGGACAGCTGAACACTGAAGCTTTCTTT
CASTQGQLNTEAFF
>NA|TRBV2|TRBJ1-2
TGTGCCAGCAGTGAAGACAGGGACTATGGCTACACCTTC
CASSEDRDYGYTF
>TRBD2|TRBV19|TRBJ2-3
TGTGCCAGTAGTACAAGACTAGCGGGAGCACGAGATACGCAGTATTTT
CASSTRLAGARDTQYF
>TRBD1|TRBV30|TRBJ1-1
TGTGCCTATGACAGGGGAGGAACTGAAGCTTTCTTT
CAYDRGGTEAFF
>NA|TRBV30|TRBJ1-5
TGTGCCTGGAGTGAGGTATTGGAGGGTCATCAGCCCCAGCATTTT
CAWSEVLEGHQPQHF
>NA|TRBV30|TRBJ2-1
TGTGCCTGGAGTAGGCAGGAAGGTGAGCAGTTCTTC
CAWSRQEGEQFF
>NA|TRBV5-1|TRBJ2-7
TGCGCCAGCAGCTTCTCCTCACAGGGTACCGAGCAGTACTTC
CASSFSSQGTEQYF
>NA|TRBV30|TRBJ2-1
TGTGCCTGGAGTCGTGTGCAGGAGCAGTTCTTC
CAWSRVQEQFF
>NA|TRBV6-4|TRBJ2-6
TGTGCCAGCAGTGACTCGACAGGTGGGGCCAACGTCCTGACTTTC
CASSDSTGGANVLTF
>TRBD1|TRBV13|TRBJ1-1
TGTGCCAGCAGCTTAGGCGAAGGGACAGCAAACACTGAAGCTTTCTTT
CASSLGEGTANTEAFF
>NA|TRBV30|TRBJ2-1
TGTGCCTGGAGTAGGAGCGGGCCTTACAATGAGCAGTTCTTC
CAWSRSGPYNEQFF
>NA|TRBV2|TRBJ2-7
TGTGCCAGCGGGGGGGGGCCCGGGAGAACCGTCTACGAGCAGTACTTC
CASGGGPGRTVYEQYF
>NA|TRBV5-1|TRBJ2-5
TGCGCCAGCAGCTTGGCCCCCGGGTATGGCCCCCAAGAGACCCAGTACTTC
CASSLAPGYGPQETQYF
>TRBD2|TRBV29-1|TRBJ2-1
TGCAGCTTGCGGACTAGCGGCTCCTACAATGAGCAGTTCTTC
CSLRTSGSYNEQFF
>NA|TRBV10-3|TRBJ2-1
TGTGCCATCAGCCCGGGACTTAGCTCCTACAATGAGCAGTTCTTC
CAISPGLSSYNEQFF
>NA|TRBV5-5|TRBJ2-5
TGTGCCAGCAGCGCCCGCCTATCTTTGGAGACCCAGTACTTC
CASSARLSLETQYF
>NA|TRBV4-1|TRBJ2-4
TGCGCCAGCAGCACACAGGAAACCCCCAGAAACATTCAGTACTTC
CASSTQETPRNIQYF
>TRBD1|TRBV4-2|TRBJ1-4
TGTGCCAGCAGCCAAGAAGGGACAGGGAATGAAAAACTGTTTTTT
CASSQEGTGNEKLFF
>TRBD1|TRBV7-3|TRBJ2-7
TGTGCCAGCAGCTTGGGACAGGGAGGGTACGAGCAGTACTTC
CASSLGQGGYEQYF
>NA|TRBV29-1|TRBJ2-1
TGCAGCGTTGAAAATGAAGGGGTTAGCTCCGACAATGAGCAGTTCTTC
CSVENEGVSSDNEQFF
>NA|TRBV19|TRBJ2-3
TGTGCCAGTAGTGGCGACAGGCGTTCTAGCACAGATACGCAGTATTTT
CASSGDRRSSTDTQYF
>TRBD1|TRBV18|TRBJ1-5
TGTGCCAGCTCACCAGGACAGGGAGGTCAGCCCCAGCATTTT
CASSPGQGGQPQHF
>TRBD1|TRBV5-1|TRBJ2-7
TGCGCCAGCAGCTTGAACGAACAGGGGGCAGGCGAGCAGTACTTC
CASSLNEQGAGEQYF
>NA|TRBV28|TRBJ2-7
TGTGCCAGCAGTTCCCCCCGAATGGCGGGCACCTACGAGCAGTACTTC
CASSSPRMAGTYEQYF
>NA|TRBV29-1|TRBJ1-1
TGCAGCGTTGTGCTCAGACAGCCCATGAACACTGAAGCTTTCTTT
CSVVLRQPMNTEAFF
>NA|TRBV7-2|TRBJ2-6
TGTGCCAGCAGCTTAACTTACTCTGGGGCCAACGTCCTGACTTTC
CASSLTYSGANVLTF
>TRBD2|TRBV30|TRBJ2-7
TGTGCCTGGAGTGTACGCGGGAGGACCTACGAGCAGTACTTC
CAWSVRGRTYEQYF
>NA|TRBV5-6|TRBJ2-1
TGTGCCAGCAGCTTGGTAGAAAATGAGCAGTTCTTC
CASSLVENEQFF
>TRBD1|TRBV5-1|TRBJ2-1
TGCGCCAGCAGCCCCGGGGACAGAGATTGGAATGAGCAGTTCTTC
CASSPGDRDWNEQFF
>NA|TRBV7-9|TRBJ2-7
TGTGCCAGCAGCTCCCCTTCGGGATCCATATCCTACGAGCAGTACTTC
CASSSPSGSISYEQYF
>NA|TRBV7-9|TRBJ1-1
TGTGCCAGCAGCTCGAAGACAGTGAACACTGAAGCTTTCTTT
CASSSKTVNTEAFF
>NA|TRBV4-2|TRBJ2-7
TGTGCCAGCAGCCGCCAGACTAGCGAGCAGTACTTC
CASSRQTSEQYF
>NA|TRBV15|TRBJ1-2
TGTGCCACCAGCAGAGACAGGTTTGGCTACACCTTC
CATSRDRFGYTF